The TCR beta chain under discussion was sequenced for a study of shared clonotypes between healthy human individuals. The repertoire was sequenced with immunoSEQ multiplex PCR; TCRdb's copy has only in-frame clones and lacks some. The sample includes some 500,000 clones, roughly 95% seen only once; the top ten take about 0.057%. V was cut by 5 bases and J by 0 bases, with 22 bases left in between. There are 18 residues in the CDR3. Germline assignment: CDR1 LGHNA and CDR2 YNFKEQ. V usage is TRBV4-2 and J usage is TRBJ1-2; D gene uncertain. The TCR was taken from a woman aged 30 to 39 in good health. The specimen was naive CD4+ T cells sorted from blood. Sample subset: CD45RA+ positively selected. Here the CDR3 DNA reads TGTGCCAGCAGCTTCAGGCCCGCCCCCGATTCAGCTAACTATGGCTACACCTTC. Protein sequence: CASSFRPAPDSANYGYTF.